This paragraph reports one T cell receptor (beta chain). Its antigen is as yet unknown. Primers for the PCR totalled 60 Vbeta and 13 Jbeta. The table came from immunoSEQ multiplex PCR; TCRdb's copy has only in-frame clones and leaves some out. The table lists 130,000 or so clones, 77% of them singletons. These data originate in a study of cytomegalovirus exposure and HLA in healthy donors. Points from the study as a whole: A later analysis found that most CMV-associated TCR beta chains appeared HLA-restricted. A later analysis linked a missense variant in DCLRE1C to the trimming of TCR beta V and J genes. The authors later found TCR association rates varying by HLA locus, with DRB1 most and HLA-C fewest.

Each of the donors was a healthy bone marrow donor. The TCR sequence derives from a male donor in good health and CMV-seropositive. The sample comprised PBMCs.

The CDR3 sequence: CASSLDDTREAFF. The CDR3 nucleotides read TGCGCCAGCAGCTTGGATGACACACGAGAAGCTTTCTTT. The J gene is TRBJ1-1, the V gene TRBV5-1, with unresolved D. CDR1 SGHRS and CDR2 YFSETQ come from the germline V gene. The CDR3 loop spans 13 amino acids. Trimming pared 0 bases from V and 8 bases from J, leaving 11 bases between.